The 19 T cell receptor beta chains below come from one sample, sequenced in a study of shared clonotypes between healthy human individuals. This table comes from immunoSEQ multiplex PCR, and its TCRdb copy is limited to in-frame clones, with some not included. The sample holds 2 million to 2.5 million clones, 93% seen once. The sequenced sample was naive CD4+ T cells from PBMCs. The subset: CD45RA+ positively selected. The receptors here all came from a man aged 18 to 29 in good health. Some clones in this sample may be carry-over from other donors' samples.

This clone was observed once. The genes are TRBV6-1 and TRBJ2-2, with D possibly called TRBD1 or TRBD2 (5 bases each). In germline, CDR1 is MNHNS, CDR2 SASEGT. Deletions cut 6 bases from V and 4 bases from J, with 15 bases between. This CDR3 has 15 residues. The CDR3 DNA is TGTGCCAGCAGACCCGTGGGGGTCCGCACCGGGGAGCTGTTTTTT. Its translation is CASRPVGVRTGELFF.

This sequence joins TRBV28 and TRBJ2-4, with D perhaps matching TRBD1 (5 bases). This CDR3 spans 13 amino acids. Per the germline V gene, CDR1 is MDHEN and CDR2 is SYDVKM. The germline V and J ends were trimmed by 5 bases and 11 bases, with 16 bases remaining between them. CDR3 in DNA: TGTGCCAGCAGTCGAAAGGGTGGGGCGGTTCAGTACTTC. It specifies CASSRKGGAVQYF.

The CDR3 here is CSVELVSGRGFDGGNTIYF. In DNA form, the CDR3 reads TGCAGCGTTGAGTTGGTGTCGGGCAGGGGCTTTGATGGTGGAAACACCATATATTTT. The V gene is TRBV29-1, the J gene TRBJ1-3; maybe TRBD1 (6 bases). V shed 3 bases and J shed 3 bases, with 27 bases lying between them. The germline gives CDR1 SQVTM, CDR2 ANQGSEA. The CDR3 length is 19 residues.

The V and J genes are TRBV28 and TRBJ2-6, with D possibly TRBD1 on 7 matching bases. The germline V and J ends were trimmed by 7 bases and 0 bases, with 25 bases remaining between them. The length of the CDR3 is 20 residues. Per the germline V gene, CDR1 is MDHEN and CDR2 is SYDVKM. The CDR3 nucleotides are TGTGCCAGCACCACTCCCGGCAGGGGGGCTTATTACTCTGGGGCCAACGTCCTGACTTTC. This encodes CASTTPGRGAYYSGANVLTF.

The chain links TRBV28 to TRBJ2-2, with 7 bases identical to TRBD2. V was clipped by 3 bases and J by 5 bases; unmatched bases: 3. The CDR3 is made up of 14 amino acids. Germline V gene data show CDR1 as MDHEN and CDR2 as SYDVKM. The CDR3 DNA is TGTGCCAGCAGTTTCTCAGCGGGAACCGGGGAGCTGTTTTTT. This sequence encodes CASSFSAGTGELFF.

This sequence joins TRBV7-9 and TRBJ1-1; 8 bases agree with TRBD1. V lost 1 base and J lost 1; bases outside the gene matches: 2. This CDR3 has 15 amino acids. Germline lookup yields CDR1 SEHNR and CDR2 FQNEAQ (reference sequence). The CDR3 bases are TGTGCCAGCAGCTTAGTTCAGGGGGCGAACACTGAAGCTTTCTTT. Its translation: CASSLVQGANTEAFF. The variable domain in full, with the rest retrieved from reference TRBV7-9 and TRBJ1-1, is DTGVSQNPRHKITKRGQNVTFRCDPISEHNRLYWYRQTLGQGPEFLTYFQNEAQLEKSRLLSDRFSAERPKGSFSTLEIQRTEQGDSAMYLCASSLVQGANTEAFFGQGTRLTVV.

The CDR3 DNA is TGCGCCAGCAGCCAAGATAGGGCCCGGCCCCAGCATTTT. It encodes CASSQDRARPQHF. V gene TRBV4-1 combines with J gene TRBJ1-5; the D is unclear. Germline-derived CDR1 and CDR2 are MGHRA and YSYEKL. With 0 bases removed from V and 9 bases from J, the gap between germline ends came to 9 bases. The CDR3 extends over 13 amino acids.

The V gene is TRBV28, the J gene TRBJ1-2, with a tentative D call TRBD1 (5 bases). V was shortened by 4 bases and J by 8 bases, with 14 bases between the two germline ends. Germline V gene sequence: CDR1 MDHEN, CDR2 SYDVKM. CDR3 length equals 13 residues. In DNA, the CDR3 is TGTGCCAGCAGTTCGGCCGGGACGGGAGGCTACACCTTC. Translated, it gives CASSSAGTGGYTF.

CDR3 nucleotides: TGTGCCAGCAGTTATGGGACTAGCGGGAGAGGTACGCAGTATTTT. Translation gives CASSYGTSGRGTQYF. The chain is built from TRBV28 and TRBJ2-3, with TRBD2 matching 14 bases. The CDR3 extends over 15 amino acids. Germline loops: CDR1 MDHEN, CDR2 SYDVKM. After removal of 4 bases from V and 8 bases from J, the junction contained 5 bases not matched to a gene. Full variable domain (outside the CDR3, taken from reference TRBV28 and TRBJ2-3): DVKVTQSSRYLVKRTGEKVFLECVQDMDHENMFWYRQDPGLGLRLIYFSYDVKMKEKGDIPEGYSVSREKKERFSLILESASTNQTSMYLCASSYGTSGRGTQYFGPGTRLTVL.

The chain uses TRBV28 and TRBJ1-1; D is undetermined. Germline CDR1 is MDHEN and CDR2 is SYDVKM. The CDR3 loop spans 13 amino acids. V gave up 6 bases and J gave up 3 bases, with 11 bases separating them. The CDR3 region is CASRVPMDTEAFF. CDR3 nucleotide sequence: TGTGCCAGCAGAGTTCCCATGGACACTGAAGCTTTCTTT.

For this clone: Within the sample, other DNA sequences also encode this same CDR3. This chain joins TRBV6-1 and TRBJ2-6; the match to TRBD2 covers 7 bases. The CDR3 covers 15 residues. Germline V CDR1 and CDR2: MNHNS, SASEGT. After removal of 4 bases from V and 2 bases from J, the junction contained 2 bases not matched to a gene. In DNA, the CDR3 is TGTGCCAGCAGTGTGGGGGGGGCTGGGGCCAACGTCCTGACTTTC. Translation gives CASSVGGAGANVLTF.

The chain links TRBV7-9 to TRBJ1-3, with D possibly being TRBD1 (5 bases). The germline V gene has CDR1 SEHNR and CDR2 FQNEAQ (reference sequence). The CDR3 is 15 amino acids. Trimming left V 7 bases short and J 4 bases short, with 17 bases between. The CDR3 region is CASTGGAARGNTIYF. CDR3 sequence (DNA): TGTGCCAGCACCGGCGGGGCAGCGAGAGGAAACACCATATATTTT.

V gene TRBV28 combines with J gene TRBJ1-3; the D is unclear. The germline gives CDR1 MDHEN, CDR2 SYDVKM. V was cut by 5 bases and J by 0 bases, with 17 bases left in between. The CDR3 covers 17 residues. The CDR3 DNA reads TGTGCCAGCAGTCCTTCCCCTGGCACGAGCTCTGGAAACACCATATATTTT. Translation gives CASSPSPGTSSGNTIYF.

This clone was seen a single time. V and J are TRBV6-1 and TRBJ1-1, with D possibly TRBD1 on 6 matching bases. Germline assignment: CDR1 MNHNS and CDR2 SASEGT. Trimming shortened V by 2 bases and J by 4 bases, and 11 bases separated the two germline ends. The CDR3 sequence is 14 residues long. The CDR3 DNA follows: TGTGCCAGCAGTGAAAGTCGGGGGCCCACTGAAGCTTTCTTT. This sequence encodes CASSESRGPTEAFF.

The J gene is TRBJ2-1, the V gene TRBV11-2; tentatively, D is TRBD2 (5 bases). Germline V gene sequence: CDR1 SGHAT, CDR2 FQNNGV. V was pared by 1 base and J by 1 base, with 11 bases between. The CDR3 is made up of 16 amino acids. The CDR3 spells CASSLGGRNSYNEQFF. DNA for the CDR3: TGTGCCAGCAGCTTAGGAGGGCGGAATTCCTACAATGAGCAGTTCTTC. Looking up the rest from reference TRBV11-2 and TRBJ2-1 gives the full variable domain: EAGVAQSPRYKIIEKRQSVAFWCNPISGHATLYWYQQILGQGPKLLIQFQNNGVVDDSQLPKDRFSAERLKGVDSTLKIQPAKLEDSAVYLCASSLGGRNSYNEQFFGPGTRLTVL.

CDR3 loop: CASTNPTGTGANEQYF. CDR3 bases: TGTGCCAGCACCAACCCAACCGGGACAGGGGCCAACGAGCAGTACTTC. The V call is TRBV28, the J call TRBJ2-7; 10 bases line up with TRBD1. Looked up from germline, CDR1 is MDHEN and CDR2 is SYDVKM. With V trimmed by 7 bases and J by 5 bases, 14 bases remained unmatched. The CDR3 consists of 16 residues.

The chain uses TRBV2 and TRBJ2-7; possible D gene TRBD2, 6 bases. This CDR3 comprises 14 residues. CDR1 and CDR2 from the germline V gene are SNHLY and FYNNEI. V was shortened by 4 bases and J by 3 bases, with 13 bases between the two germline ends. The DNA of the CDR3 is TGTGCCAGCAGTGCGGGGCGGGAAAACTACGAGCAGTACTTC. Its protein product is CASSAGRENYEQYF.

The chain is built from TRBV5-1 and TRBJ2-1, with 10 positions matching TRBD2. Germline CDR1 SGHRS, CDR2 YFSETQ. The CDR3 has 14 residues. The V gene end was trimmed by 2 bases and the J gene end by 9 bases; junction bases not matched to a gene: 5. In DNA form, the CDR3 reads TGCGCCAGCAGCTTCCTAGCGGGAGAAGCTGAGCAGTTCTTC. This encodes CASSFLAGEAEQFF. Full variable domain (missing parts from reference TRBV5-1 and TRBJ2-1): KAGVTQTPRYLIKTRGQQVTLSCSPISGHRSVSWYQQTPGQGLQFLFEYFSETQRNKGNFPGRFSGRQFSNSRSEMNVSTLELGDSALYLCASSFLAGEAEQFFGPGTRLTVL.

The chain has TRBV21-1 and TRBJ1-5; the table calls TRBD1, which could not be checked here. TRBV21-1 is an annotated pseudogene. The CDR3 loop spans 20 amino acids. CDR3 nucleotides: TGTGCCAGCAGCCCCCGCGAACAAGGACAGGGACGATATAGCAATCAGCCCCAGCATTTT. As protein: CASSPREQGQGRYSNQPQHF.